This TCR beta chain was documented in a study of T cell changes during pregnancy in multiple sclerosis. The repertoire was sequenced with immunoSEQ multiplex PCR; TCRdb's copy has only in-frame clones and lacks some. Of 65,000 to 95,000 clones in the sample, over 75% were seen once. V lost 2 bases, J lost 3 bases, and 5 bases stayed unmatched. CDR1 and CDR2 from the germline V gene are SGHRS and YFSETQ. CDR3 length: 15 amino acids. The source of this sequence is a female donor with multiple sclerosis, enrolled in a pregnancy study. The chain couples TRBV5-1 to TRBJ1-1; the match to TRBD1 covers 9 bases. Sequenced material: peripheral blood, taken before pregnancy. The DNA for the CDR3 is TGCGCCAGCAGCTTATTGACAGGGGGGGACACTGAAGCTTTCTTT. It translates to CASSLLTGGDTEAFF.